This T cell receptor (beta chain) appears in the sequencing data of a study of CD8 T cells in ankylosing spondylitis. This clonotype was seen more than once but under ten times. What it binds is not known. Overall study findings and caveats: Disease-linked clones were reportedly significantly enriched in matched ankylosing spondylitis synovial fluid. In the blood and synovial fluid of reactive arthritis, some motif variants had been previously reported. Characteristic of ankylosing spondylitis blood, it appeared, was a TCR beta motif comprising roughly 8 highly homologous variants.

Quantitative 5'-RACE was performed with molecular barcodes, and it yielded the TCR beta libraries. A single record per CDR3 protein comes from TCRdb applying MiXCR to the 5' RACE reads. The sample lists 250,000 to 350,000 distinct CDR3 sequences, about a fifth occurring once. The CDR3 consists of 13 residues. Trimming stripped 3 bases from V and 4 bases from J, with 9 bases between. Germline V lookup: CDR1 MNHEY, CDR2 SMNVEV (reference sequence). The source of this sequence is a female donor with ankylosing spondylitis or in good health (not recorded which). The rearrangement uses TRBV27 and TRBJ2-5, with D possibly being TRBD1 (5 bases). The material sequenced was blood, either unsorted or a sorted T cell fraction (not recorded which). CDR3 DNA sequence: TGTGCCAGCAGTTTCCACCAGGGAGAGACCCAGTACTTC. The encoded protein is CASSFHQGETQYF.